The 24 T cell receptor beta chains given below trace back to one sample, sequenced in a study of T cells in Graves' hyperthyroidism and ophthalmopathy. Researchers took RNA transcripts and amplified the TCR beta CDR3 regions from them. The HTBI set primed first-round TCR CDR3 RT-PCR. TCRdb ran MiXCR on the multiplex PCR reads and lists one entry per CDR3 protein. Among about 840,000 distinct CDR3 sequences listed, roughly 40% were seen once. Sequenced: blood. The receptors stem from a man aged 18 to 30 with Graves' hyperthyroidism.

This clonotype was found many times. The chain combines TRBV20-1 with TRBJ1-5; D is ambiguous. Germline CDR1 DFQATT, CDR2 SNEGSKA (reference sequence). V dropped 1 base and J dropped 5 bases, with 9 bases sitting between them. CDR3 length: 13 amino acids. The CDR3 DNA reads as TGCAGTGCTAGAGGGCTGCAGGATCAGCCCCAGCATTTT. Encoded protein: CSARGLQDQPQHF.

The chain links TRBV19 to TRBJ2-5; TRBD2 aligns across 14 bases. Germline trimming cut 7 bases from V and 3 bases from J; bases unmatched to any gene: 4. Germline V gives CDR1 LNHDA, CDR2 SQIVND (reference sequence). The length of the CDR3 is 15 residues. CDR3 nucleotides: TGTGCCAGTACCCCGGGACTAGCGGGGGAAGAGACCCAGTACTTC. As protein: CASTPGLAGEETQYF. Together with reference TRBV19 and TRBJ2-5, the CDR3 gives the full variable domain: DGGITQSPKYLFRKEGQNVTLSCEQNLNHDAMYWYRQDPGQGLRLIYYSQIVNDFQKGDIAEGYSVSREKKESFPLTVTSAQKNPTAFYLCASTPGLAGEETQYFGPGTRLLVL.

The chain employs TRBV5-6 and TRBJ1-1; D is perhaps TRBD1 (5 bases). V lost 4 bases to trimming and J lost 1 base, with 17 bases between them. Germline loops: CDR1 SGHDT, CDR2 YYEEEE. CDR3 length equals 16 residues. CDR3 sequence: CASSQDYWGPNTEAFF. The CDR3, as DNA: TGTGCCAGCAGCCAAGATTACTGGGGCCCGAACACTGAAGCTTTCTTT.

This clonotype was seen ten or more times. The chain has TRBV20-1 and TRBJ1-2; TRBD1 agrees at 9 bases. The CDR3 is 14 residues long. V lost 6 bases to trimming and J lost 4 bases; unmatched junction nucleotides: 9. In germline, CDR1 is DFQATT, CDR2 SNEGSKA (reference sequence). In nucleotides, the CDR3 is TGCAGTGCGCCGGCTGGGACAGGGTTCTATGGCTACACCTTC. Protein: CSAPAGTGFYGYTF.

The V gene is TRBV10-3, the J gene TRBJ1-5; TRBD1 is a possible D gene (5 bases). Between the trimmed V and J ends, which lost 10 bases and 7 bases, there was a span of 17 bases. The CDR3 extends over 13 amino acids. CDR1 and CDR2 (germline): ENHRY, SYGVKD. DNA of the CDR3: TGTGCCACCGGTTGGCAGGGCTACCAGCCCCAGCATTTT. This translates into CATGWQGYQPQHF.

Note on this clonotype: Its ends do not fully match the called genes, so a read error is possible. V gene TRBV5-6 combines with J gene TRBJ2-5; 7 nucleotides match TRBD2. Germline CDR1 and CDR2: SGHDT and YYEEEE. The CDR3 loop spans 14 amino acids. CDR3: CASGLAAGRETQYF. CDR3 nucleotide sequence: TGTGCCAGCGGCTTGGCAGCGGGGCGGGAGACCCAGTACTTC.

V is TRBV25-1 and J is TRBJ1-6; D is uncertain. V was clipped by 6 bases and J by 7 bases, with 10 bases between them. Germline V lookup: CDR1 MGHDK, CDR2 SYGVNS. CDR3 length equals 13 residues. CDR3 residues: CASRAGRNSPLHF. The CDR3 region has the DNA TGTGCCAGCAGAGCAGGTAGAAATTCACCCCTCCACTTT.

The rearrangement joins TRBV10-1 to TRBJ2-5; 9 bases agree with TRBD2. CDR1 WNHNN and CDR2 SYGVQD come from the germline V gene (reference sequence). The ends lost 3 bases at V and 5 bases at J; junction bases unmatched: 7. The CDR3 spans 15 residues. The DNA of the CDR3 is TGCGCCAGCAGTGAAGGGCGGGGGGGCCGTGAGACCCAGTACTTC. Translated: CASSEGRGGRETQYF.

The chain has TRBV10-3 and TRBJ1-5; possible D gene TRBD1, 5 bases. Germline V lookup: CDR1 ENHRY, CDR2 SYGVKD. The V end was cut by 10 bases, the J end by 3 bases, with 22 bases between. This CDR3 is built from 16 residues. CDR3 loop: CASLGLSREVNQPQHF. CDR3 DNA: TGTGCCAGCCTAGGACTTAGCAGGGAAGTCAATCAGCCCCAGCATTTT.

V usage is TRBV2 and J usage is TRBJ1-2; 9 bases are shared with TRBD1. The J segment lost 6 bases and the V segment lost 3 bases, leaving 11 bases of the junction unmatched. CDR3 size: 16 residues. CDR1 SNHLY and CDR2 FYNNEI come from the germline V gene. CDR3 in DNA: TGTGCCAGCAGTGATTGGGACAGGGTCTCTTCCCATGGCTACACCTTC. This gives the protein CASSDWDRVSSHGYTF.

On this clonotype itself: Just one base apart from a much larger clone, this may be a read error. V and J are TRBV9 and TRBJ1-2, with D possibly TRBD1 on 5 matching bases. V was cut by 5 bases and J by 4 bases, with 21 bases left in between. CDR3 length equals 16 residues. Germline V gene data show CDR1 as SGDLS and CDR2 as YYNGEE. The CDR3 here is CASRPEGRQTGYGYTF. As DNA, the CDR3 is TGTGCCAGCAGGCCAGAGGGGCGACAGACGGGCTATGGCTACACCTTC.

In the case of this clonotype: The conserved closing phenylalanine or tryptophan is absent in this CDR3, likely reflecting a read error. The DNA is left out, because the CDR3 cannot be placed on it with certainty; the CDR3 is given as TCRdb lists it. This chain joins TRBV5-1 and TRBJ2-7; TRBD1 is the table's D call and was not checked against the DNA. CDR1 and CDR2 (germline): SGHRS, YFSETQ. The CDR3 is 8 amino acids long, termini counted. The CDR3 protein is CASSLGAG.

The rearrangement joins TRBV7-8 to TRBJ1-1; 10 nucleotides agree with TRBD1. Trimming took 1 base from V and 1 from J; bases not matched to a gene: 6. This CDR3 is built from 17 residues. CDR1 and CDR2 from the germline V gene are SGHVS and FQNEAQ. CDR3 sequence: CASSLERQGAGNTEAFF. The CDR3 bases are TGTGCCAGCAGCTTAGAGCGACAGGGGGCTGGGAACACTGAAGCTTTCTTT. Drawing the rest from reference TRBV7-8 and TRBJ1-1, the complete variable domain is GAGVSQSPRYKVAKRGQDVALRCDPISGHVSLFWYQQALGQGPEFLTYFQNEAQLDKSGLPSDRFFAERPEGSVSTLKIQRTQQEDSAVYLCASSLERQGAGNTEAFFGQGTRLTVV.

This chain joins TRBV29-1 and TRBJ2-2; the D is unclear. CDR3 length: 12 amino acids. Trimming cost V 1 base and J 9 bases, with 9 bases left between them. Germline V gene data show CDR1 as SQVTM and CDR2 as ANQGSEA. The CDR3 nucleotides read TGCAGCGTTGAAGGAGTGGCAAGGGAGCTGTTTTTT. It codes for CSVEGVARELFF.

This clonotype occurred once. A read error may be the cause here, since a much bigger clone is one base away. V is TRBV29-1 and J is TRBJ2-7; D assignment may be TRBD1 or TRBD2 (6 bases each). This CDR3 region has 12 residues. The V gene's germline CDR1 is SQVTM and CDR2 ANQGSEA. With 4 bases removed from V and 2 bases from J, the gap between germline ends came to 9 bases. CDR3 loop: CSVVGGPYEQYF. Written as DNA, the CDR3 is TGCAGCGTTGTAGGGGGGCCCTACGAGCAGTACTTC.

The chain joins TRBV19 to TRBJ1-1; D is undetermined. From germline, CDR1 is LNHDA and CDR2 SQIVND (reference sequence). The V end lost 1 base, the J end lost 6 bases, and 12 bases lay between the germline ends. The CDR3 spans 14 residues. Written as DNA, the CDR3 is TGTGCCAGTAGTATAGGGTTCGGGGAACCTGAAGCTTTCTTT. Protein: CASSIGFGEPEAFF.

Many counts were recorded for this clonotype. The chain employs TRBV25-1 and TRBJ1-5; perhaps TRBD1 as D (5 bases). The CDR3 has 17 residues. Germline V CDR1 and CDR2: MGHDK, SYGVNS. Trimming stripped 2 bases from V and 3 bases from J, with 17 bases between. Here the CDR3 reads CASSEGGKGTLNQPQHF. CDR3 nucleotides: TGTGCCAGCAGTGAAGGTGGTAAAGGGACTCTCAATCAGCCCCAGCATTTT.

V and J are TRBV2 and TRBJ2-6, with 8 bases matching TRBD1. The germline CDR1 and CDR2 sequences are SNHLY and FYNNEI. CDR3 length: 19 residues. V shed 11 bases, J shed 0 bases, and the junction held 18 bases outside the gene matches. CDR3 loop: CARSLEPDRAPSGANVLTF. The DNA of the CDR3 is TGTGCCCGATCCTTGGAGCCGGACAGGGCTCCCTCTGGGGCCAACGTCCTGACTTTC.

The chain employs TRBV7-9 and TRBJ2-7; TRBD1 matches at 9 bases. The closer fit of TRBJ2-1 to the DNA end suggests the J call may be wrong. From germline, CDR1 is SEHNR and CDR2 FQNEAQ (reference sequence). This CDR3 is built from 14 residues. The CDR3 DNA reads as TGTGCCAGCAGCGCGCCGGACAGGGGCGATGAGCAGTTCTTC. Encoded protein: CASSAPDRGDEQFF.

A few counts support this clonotype. V is TRBV4-3 and J is TRBJ1-5; no firm D call. Germline CDR1 LGHNA, CDR2 YSLEER. This CDR3 is built from 15 residues. Trimming took 1 base from V and 6 from J, leaving 13 bases between them. The chain's CDR3 is CASSQVEKTGQPQHF. The CDR3, as DNA: TGCGCCAGCAGCCAAGTTGAAAAAACGGGTCAGCCCCAGCATTTT.

This chain joins TRBV5-1 and TRBJ1-6; D may be TRBD1 (5 bases). V was pared by 4 bases and J by 6 bases, with 11 bases between. CDR1 SGHRS and CDR2 YFSETQ come from the germline V gene. This CDR3 has 14 amino acids. CDR3 sequence: CASSPDGGNSPLHF. CDR3 DNA: TGCGCCAGCAGCCCGGATGGGGGTAATTCACCCCTCCACTTT.

The table lists this clonotype with a few counts. The CDR3 nucleotides read TGTGCCAGCAGTGACCCGAGGACAGAGTTATACGAGCAGTACTTC. Its protein is CASSDPRTELYEQYF. This chain uses TRBV7-6 with TRBJ2-7, with a tentative D call TRBD1 (6 bases). CDR3 length: 15 amino acids. The ends were cut back, 6 bases at V and 4 bases at J, with 19 bases in the middle. The germline CDR1 and CDR2 sequences are SGHVS and FNYEAQ.

The chain joins TRBV6-5 to TRBJ1-1; the match to TRBD1 covers 9 bases. V shed 4 bases and J 4 bases; nucleotides not matched to a gene: 13. Per the germline V gene, CDR1 is MNHEY and CDR2 is SVGAGI. CDR3 length: 17 amino acids. The CDR3 coding sequence is TGTGCCAGCAGTTTATCCCTCCTACAGGGGGCGAGCACTGAAGCTTTCTTT. Its protein is CASSLSLLQGASTEAFF.

The genes are TRBV9 and TRBJ2-5; D ambiguous. CDR3 size: 14 residues. CDR1 and CDR2 (germline): SGDLS, YYNGEE. The germline V and J ends were trimmed by 4 bases and 0 bases, with 10 bases remaining between them. The DNA for the CDR3 is TGTGCCAGCAGCCAAGCGAGGTACCAAGAGACCCAGTACTTC. This gives the protein CASSQARYQETQYF.